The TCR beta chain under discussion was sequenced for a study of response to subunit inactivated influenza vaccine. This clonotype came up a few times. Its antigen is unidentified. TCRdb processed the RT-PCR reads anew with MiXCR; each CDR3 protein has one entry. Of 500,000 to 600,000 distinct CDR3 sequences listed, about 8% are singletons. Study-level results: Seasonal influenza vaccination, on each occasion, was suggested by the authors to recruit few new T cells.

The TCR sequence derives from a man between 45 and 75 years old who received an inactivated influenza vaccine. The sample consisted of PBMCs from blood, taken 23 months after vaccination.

CDR3 nucleotides: TGTGCCAGCAGGAGGGACAGGGTCACAGATACGCAGTATTTT. Translated, it gives CASRRDRVTDTQYF. The genes are TRBV12-3 or TRBV12-4 and TRBJ2-3; TRBD1 matches at 9 bases. This CDR3 comprises 14 residues. V gave up 6 bases and J gave up 2 bases; unmatched junction bases: 3.